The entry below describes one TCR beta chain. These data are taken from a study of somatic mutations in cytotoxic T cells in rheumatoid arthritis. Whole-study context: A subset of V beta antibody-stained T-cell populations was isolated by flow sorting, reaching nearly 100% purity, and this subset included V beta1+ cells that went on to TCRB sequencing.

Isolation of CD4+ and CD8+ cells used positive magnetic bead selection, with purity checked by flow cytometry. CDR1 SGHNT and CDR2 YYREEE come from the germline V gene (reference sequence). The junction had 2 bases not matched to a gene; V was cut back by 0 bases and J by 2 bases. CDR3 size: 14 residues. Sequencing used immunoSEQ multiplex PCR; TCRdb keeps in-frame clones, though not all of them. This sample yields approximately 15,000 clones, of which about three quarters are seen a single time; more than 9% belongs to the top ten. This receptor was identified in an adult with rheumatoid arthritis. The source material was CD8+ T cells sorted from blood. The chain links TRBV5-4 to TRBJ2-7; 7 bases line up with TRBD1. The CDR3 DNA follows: TGTGCCAGCAGCTTGGGACAGGGAGCCTACGAGCAGTACTTC. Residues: CASSLGQGAYEQYF.